This T cell receptor beta chain originates from a study of T-cell memory formation after mild COVID-19. The J segment lost 4 bases and the V segment lost 1 base, leaving 4 bases of the junction unmatched. Germline V gives CDR1 SGHTA, CDR2 FQGNSA. The CDR3 covers 15 residues. TCRdb reanalysed the 5' RACE reads using MiXCR and keeps one entry per CDR3 protein. The sample yields some 350,000 distinct CDR3 sequences, around 13% seen once. The table lists this clonotype with a few counts. The source of this sequence is a man aged 18-30 years who had mild COVID-19 (a few samples of this study predate the infection). Cell type and time point are not known. The V gene is TRBV7-2, the J gene TRBJ1-5; the match to TRBD1 covers 7 bases. Sequenced material: PBMCs or a T cell subset sorted from them (not recorded which). The CDR3 protein is CASSLEQGLNQPQHF. CDR3 DNA: TGTGCCAGCAGCTTAGAACAGGGGTTGAATCAGCCCCAGCATTTT.